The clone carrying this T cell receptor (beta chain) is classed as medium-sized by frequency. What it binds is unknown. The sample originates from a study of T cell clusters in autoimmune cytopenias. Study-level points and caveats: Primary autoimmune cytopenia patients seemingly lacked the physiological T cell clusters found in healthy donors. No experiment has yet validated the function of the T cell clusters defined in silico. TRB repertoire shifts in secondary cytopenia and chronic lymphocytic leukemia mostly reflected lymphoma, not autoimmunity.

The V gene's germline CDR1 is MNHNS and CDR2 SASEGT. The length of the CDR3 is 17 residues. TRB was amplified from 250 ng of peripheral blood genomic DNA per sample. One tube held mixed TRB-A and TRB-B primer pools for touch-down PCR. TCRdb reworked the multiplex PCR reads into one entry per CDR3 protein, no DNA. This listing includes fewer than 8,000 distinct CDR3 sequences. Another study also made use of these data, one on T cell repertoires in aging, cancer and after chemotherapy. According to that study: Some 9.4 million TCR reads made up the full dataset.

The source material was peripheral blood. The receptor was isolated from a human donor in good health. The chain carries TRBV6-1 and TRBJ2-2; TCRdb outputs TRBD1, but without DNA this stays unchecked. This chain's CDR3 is CASTRSGQGVGAGELFF.